One and the same sample provided the 9 T cell receptor beta chains below, sequenced in a study of CD8 T cells in Susac syndrome. Reverse transcription used about 0.5 to 1 ug RNA and random hexamers. TCRdb analysed the immunoSEQ multiplex PCR reads with MiXCR anew, one entry per CDR3 protein. The data show some 260,000 distinct CDR3 sequences, roughly 84% seen once. Sequenced sample: CD8+ T cells from PBMCs. The origin of the receptors is a human donor with multiple sclerosis.

The chain uses TRBV20-1 and TRBJ2-5; 9 bases agree with TRBD2. The CDR3 is 17 residues long. CDR1 is DFQATT, CDR2 SNEGSKA, per germline (reference sequence). V shed 2 bases, J shed 2 bases, and the junction held 12 bases outside the gene matches. In nucleotides, the CDR3 is TGCAGTGCTAGAACCCAGTTTAGCGGGAGTTGGCAAGAGACCCAGTACTTC. Encoded protein: CSARTQFSGSWQETQYF.

This chain joins TRBV19 and TRBJ2-7; D uncertain. Germline assignment: CDR1 LNHDA and CDR2 SQIVND (reference sequence). This CDR3 region has 14 residues. Trimming cost V 1 base and J 5 bases, with 12 bases left between them. The CDR3 spells CASSIAGRQDEQYF. CDR3 bases: TGTGCCAGTAGTATAGCAGGCAGACAAGACGAGCAGTACTTC.

This rearrangement joins TRBV20-1 to TRBJ2-7; 7 bases are shared with TRBD1. The V and J ends lost 5 bases and 2 bases, in that order; junction bases with no gene match: 6. This CDR3 has 13 residues. Germline CDR1 is DFQATT and CDR2 is SNEGSKA (reference sequence). The CDR3: CSAEGTDAYEQYF. CDR3 in DNA: TGCAGTGCTGAAGGGACAGACGCCTACGAGCAGTACTTC.

The table lists this clonotype with a few counts. The chain has TRBV20-1 and TRBJ2-5; D is possibly TRBD1 (6 bases). The CDR3 extends over 17 amino acids. Per the germline V gene, CDR1 is DFQATT and CDR2 is SNEGSKA (reference sequence). Trimming removed 3 bases at V and 5 bases at J, with 25 bases between. CDR3 sequence reads: CSASLPGHPDVRETQYF. CDR3 nucleotides: TGCAGTGCTAGCCTCCCGGGACACCCAGATGTGCGGGAGACCCAGTACTTC.

The rearrangement joins TRBV27 to TRBJ2-3; unclear D gene. The germline V gene has CDR1 MNHEY and CDR2 SMNVEV (reference sequence). Trimming cost V 1 base and J 4 bases, with 6 bases left between them. This CDR3 contains 13 residues. The CDR3 protein is CASSLLIADTQYF. As DNA, the CDR3 is TGTGCCAGCAGTTTATTAATTGCAGATACGCAGTATTTT.

The chain has TRBV13 and TRBJ2-5; D not certain. The CDR3 covers 15 residues. The germline V gene encodes CDR1 PRHDT and CDR2 FYEKMQ (reference sequence). V was cut by 3 bases and J by 1 base, with 12 bases left in between. CDR3 amino acids: CASSFLGGVQETQYF. The CDR3 DNA follows: TGTGCCAGCAGCTTTCTCGGCGGAGTCCAAGAGACCCAGTACTTC.

The rearrangement links TRBV5-1 to TRBJ2-7; D tentatively fits TRBD1 or TRBD2 (5 bases each). Germline CDR1 and CDR2: SGHRS and YFSETQ. This CDR3 spans 14 amino acids. V lost 7 bases and J lost 4, with 18 bases in between. CDR3: CASREGDVFYEQYF. The CDR3 coding sequence is TGCGCCAGCCGAGAAGGGGACGTTTTTTACGAGCAGTACTTC.

This sequence joins TRBV19 and TRBJ2-1; the match to TRBD1 covers 8 bases. Germline V CDR1 and CDR2: LNHDA, SQIVND (reference sequence). The trim removed 10 bases at V and 1 base at J, leaving 6 bases unmatched. The CDR3 contains 14 residues. The CDR3 bases are TGTGCCACCAGGACAGGGAGGTCCTACAATGAGCAGTTCTTC. Protein product: CATRTGRSYNEQFF.

The chain carries TRBV7-9 and TRBJ2-1; D could derive from TRBD1 or TRBD2 (5 bases each). The CDR3 totals 17 residues. CDR1 is SEHNR, CDR2 FQNEAQ, per germline (reference sequence). V lost 5 bases and J 3 bases, leaving 20 bases between the germline ends. CDR3 protein: CASSPPPGTKFYNEQFF. The CDR3 DNA reads TGTGCCAGCAGCCCTCCGCCCGGGACCAAATTCTACAATGAGCAGTTCTTC.